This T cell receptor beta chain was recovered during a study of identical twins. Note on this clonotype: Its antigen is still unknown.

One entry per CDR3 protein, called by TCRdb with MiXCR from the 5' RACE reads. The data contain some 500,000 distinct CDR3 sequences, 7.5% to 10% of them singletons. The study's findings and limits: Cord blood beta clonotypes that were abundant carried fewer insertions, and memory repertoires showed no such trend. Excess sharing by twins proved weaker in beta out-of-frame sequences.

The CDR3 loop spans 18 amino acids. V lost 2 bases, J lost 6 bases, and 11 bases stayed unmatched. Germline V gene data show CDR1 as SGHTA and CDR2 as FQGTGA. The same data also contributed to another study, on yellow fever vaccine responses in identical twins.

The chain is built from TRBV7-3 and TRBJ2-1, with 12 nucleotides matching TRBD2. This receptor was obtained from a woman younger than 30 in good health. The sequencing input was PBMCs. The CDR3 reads CASSLGASSGGASNEQFF. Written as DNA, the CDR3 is TGTGCCAGCAGCTTAGGCGCCTCTAGCGGGGGGGCGAGCAATGAGCAGTTCTTC.